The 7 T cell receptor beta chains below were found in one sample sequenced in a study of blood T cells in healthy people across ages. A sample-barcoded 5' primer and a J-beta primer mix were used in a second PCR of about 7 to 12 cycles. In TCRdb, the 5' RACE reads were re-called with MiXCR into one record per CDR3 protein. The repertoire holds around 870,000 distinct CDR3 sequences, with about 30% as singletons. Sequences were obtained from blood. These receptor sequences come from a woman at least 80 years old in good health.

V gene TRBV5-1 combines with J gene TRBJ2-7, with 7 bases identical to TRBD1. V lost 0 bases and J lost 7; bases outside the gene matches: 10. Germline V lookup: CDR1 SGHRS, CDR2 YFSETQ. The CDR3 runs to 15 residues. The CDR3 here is CASSLGGTVLLEQYF. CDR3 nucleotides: TGCGCCAGCAGCTTGGGTGGGACAGTCCTATTGGAGCAGTACTTC.

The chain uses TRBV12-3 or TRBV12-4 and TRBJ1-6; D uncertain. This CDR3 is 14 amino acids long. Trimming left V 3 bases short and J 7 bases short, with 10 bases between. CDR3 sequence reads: CASSLRAWNSPLHF. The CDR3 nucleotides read TGTGCCAGCAGTTTGAGGGCGTGGAATTCACCCCTCCACTTT.

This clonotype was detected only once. The CDR3 region has the DNA TGTGCCAGCAGCCTCCCCCTGGCCGCAGATACGCAGTATTTT. It is translated as CASSLPLAADTQYF. The chain recombines TRBV12-3 or TRBV12-4 with TRBJ2-3, with no clear D. This CDR3 contains 14 residues. The ends were cut back, 6 bases at V and 4 bases at J, with 14 bases in the middle.

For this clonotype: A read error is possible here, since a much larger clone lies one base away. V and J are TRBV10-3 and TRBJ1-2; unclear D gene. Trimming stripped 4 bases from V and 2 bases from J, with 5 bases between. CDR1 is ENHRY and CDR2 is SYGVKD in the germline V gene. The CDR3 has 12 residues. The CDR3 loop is CAISGLNYGYTF. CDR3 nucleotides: TGTGCCATCAGTGGACTCAACTATGGCTACACCTTC.

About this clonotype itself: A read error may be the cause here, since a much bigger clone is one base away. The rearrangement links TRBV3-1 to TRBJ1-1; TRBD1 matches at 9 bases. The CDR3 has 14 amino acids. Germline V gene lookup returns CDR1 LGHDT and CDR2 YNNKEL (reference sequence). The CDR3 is CARSRGQGSTEAFF. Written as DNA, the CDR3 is TGTGCCCGCAGCCGGGGACAGGGAAGCACTGAAGCTTTCTTT. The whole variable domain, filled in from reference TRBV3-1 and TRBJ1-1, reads DTAVSQTPKYLVTQMGNDKSIKCEQNLGHDTMYWYKQDSKKFLKIMFSYNNKELIINETVPNRFSPKSPDKAHLNLHINSLELGDSAVYFCARSRGQGSTEAFFGQGTRLTVV.

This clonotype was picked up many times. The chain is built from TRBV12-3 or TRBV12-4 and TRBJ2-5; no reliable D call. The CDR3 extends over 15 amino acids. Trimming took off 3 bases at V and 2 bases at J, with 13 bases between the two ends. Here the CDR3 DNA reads TGTGCCAGCAGTTTTAACCAGCCCCCTCAAGAGACCCAGTACTTC. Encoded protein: CASSFNQPPQETQYF.

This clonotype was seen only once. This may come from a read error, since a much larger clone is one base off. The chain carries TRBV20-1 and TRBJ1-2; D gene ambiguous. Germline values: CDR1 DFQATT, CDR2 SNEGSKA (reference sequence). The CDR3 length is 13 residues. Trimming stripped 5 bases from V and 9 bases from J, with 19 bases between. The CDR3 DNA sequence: TGCAGTGCTTATCTGGGTAGGCCGGGGAGCTACACCTTC. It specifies CSAYLGRPGSYTF.